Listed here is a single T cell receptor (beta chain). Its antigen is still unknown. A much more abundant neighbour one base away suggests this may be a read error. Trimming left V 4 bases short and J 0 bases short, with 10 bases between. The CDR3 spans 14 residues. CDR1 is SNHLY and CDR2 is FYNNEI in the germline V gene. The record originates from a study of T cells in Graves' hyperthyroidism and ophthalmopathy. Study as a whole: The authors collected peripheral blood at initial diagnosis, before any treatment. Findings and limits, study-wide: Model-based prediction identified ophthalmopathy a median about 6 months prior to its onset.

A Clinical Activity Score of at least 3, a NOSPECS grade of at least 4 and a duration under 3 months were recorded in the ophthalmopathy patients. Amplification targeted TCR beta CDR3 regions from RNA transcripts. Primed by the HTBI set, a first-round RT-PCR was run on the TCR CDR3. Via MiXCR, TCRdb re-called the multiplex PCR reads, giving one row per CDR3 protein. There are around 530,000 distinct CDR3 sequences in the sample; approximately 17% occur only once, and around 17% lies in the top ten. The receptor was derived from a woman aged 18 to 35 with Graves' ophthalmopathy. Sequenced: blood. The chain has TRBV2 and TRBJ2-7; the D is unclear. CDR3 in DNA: TGTGCCAGCAGTGGCCTTCCTAGCTCCTACGAGCAGTACTTC. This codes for CASSGLPSSYEQYF. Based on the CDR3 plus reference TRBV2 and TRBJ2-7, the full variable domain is EPEVTQTPSHQVTQMGQEVILRCVPISNHLYFYWYRQILGQKVEFLVSFYNNEISEKSEIFDDQFSVERPDGSNFTLKIRSTKLEDSAMYFCASSGLPSSYEQYFGPGTRLTVT.